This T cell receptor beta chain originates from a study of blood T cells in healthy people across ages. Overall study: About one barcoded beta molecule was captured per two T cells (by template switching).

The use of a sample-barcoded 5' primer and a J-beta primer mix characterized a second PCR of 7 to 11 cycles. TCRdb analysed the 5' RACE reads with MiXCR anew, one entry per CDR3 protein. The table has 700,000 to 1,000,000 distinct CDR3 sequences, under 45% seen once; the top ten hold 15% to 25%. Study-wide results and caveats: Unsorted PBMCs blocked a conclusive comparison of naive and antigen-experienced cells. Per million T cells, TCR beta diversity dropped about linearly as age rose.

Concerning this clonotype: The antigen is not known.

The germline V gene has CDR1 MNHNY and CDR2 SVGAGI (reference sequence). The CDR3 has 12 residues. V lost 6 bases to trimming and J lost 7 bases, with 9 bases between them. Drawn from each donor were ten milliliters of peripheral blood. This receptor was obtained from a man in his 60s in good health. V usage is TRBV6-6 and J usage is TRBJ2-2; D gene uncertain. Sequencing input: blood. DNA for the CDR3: TGTGCCAGCAGCCCTCGGCTCGGGGAGCTGTTTTTT. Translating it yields CASSPRLGELFF.